This entry lists 15 T cell receptor beta chains sequenced from one sample in a study of T-cell memory formation after mild COVID-19 (dated by TCRdb to the early 2020s). Library preparation used 5' RACE. The listed sequencing device is Illumina NovaSeq 6000. Through fastp at Q25 and MiXCR, TCRdb rebuilt clones from the public reads, retaining in-frame beta chains. Identical CDR3 protein sequences are pooled into one entry, listed with their most common genes and DNA. The sample has 250,000 to 400,000 distinct CDR3 sequences on record, roughly an eighth of them singletons. The ten largest make up around a fifth of the sample. The sample was PBMCs or a T cell subset sorted from them (not recorded which). All receptors derive from a man between 18 and 29 years old who had mild COVID-19 (a few samples of this study predate the infection). The sample titles of this study are shuffled in the database, so cell type and time point are left out; the donor was told from shared clones.

V gene TRBV11-2 combines with J gene TRBJ2-7; D is undetermined. Between the trimmed V and J ends, which lost 0 bases and 6 bases, there was a span of 6 bases. CDR1 and CDR2 from the germline V gene are SGHAT and FQNNGV. The CDR3 has 12 amino acids. This CDR3 reads CASSLDLSEQYV. DNA of the CDR3: TGTGCCAGCAGCTTAGATCTCTCCGAGCAGTACGTC.

The chain employs TRBV4-3 and TRBJ2-4; TRBD2 might be the D (5 bases). This CDR3 is 15 amino acids long. Germline V lookup: CDR1 LGHNA, CDR2 YSLEER. V was shortened by 1 base and J by 7 bases, with 14 bases between the two germline ends. The DNA of the CDR3 is TGCGCCAGCAGCCAAGCACAGCCAGAGGGCAACATTCAGTACTTC. Translating gives CASSQAQPEGNIQYF.

Only one count was recorded for this clonotype. This chain connects TRBV30 to TRBJ2-1; maybe TRBD2 (6 bases). CDR1 is GTSNPN, CDR2 SVGIG, per germline (reference sequence). V shed 0 bases and J shed 7 bases, with 19 bases lying between them. The CDR3 is made up of 16 amino acids. Written as DNA, the CDR3 is TGTGCCTGGAGTGTCTATATGGGGGGTCCGTGGAATGAGCAGTTCTTC. It encodes CAWSVYMGGPWNEQFF. Full variable domain (remainder filled in from reference TRBV30 and TRBJ2-1): SQTIHQWPATLVQPVGSPLSLECTVEGTSNPNLYWYRQAAGRGLQLLFYSVGIGQISSEVPQNLSASRPQDRQFILSSKKLLLSDSGFYLCAWSVYMGGPWNEQFFGPGTRLTVL.

This clonotype occurred a few times. V is TRBV4-2 and J is TRBJ1-5; D is unresolved. The CDR3 length is 13 residues. Per the germline V gene, CDR1 is LGHNA and CDR2 is YNFKEQ. V lost 4 bases and J 3 bases, leaving 7 bases between the germline ends. In nucleotides, the CDR3 is TGTGCCAGCAGCCCGTGGGACAATCAGCCCCAGCATTTT. Its protein is CASSPWDNQPQHF.

The chain combines TRBV6-5 with TRBJ2-1; 8 bases agree with TRBD2. Germline-derived CDR1 and CDR2 are MNHEY and SVGAGI. Losses at the gene ends were 7 bases for V and 0 bases for J; bases not matched to a gene: 5. The CDR3 contains 15 residues. The CDR3 DNA follows: TGTGCCAGCAAAGGTAGCGGGATCTCCTACAATGAGCAGTTCTTC. It specifies CASKGSGISYNEQFF.

This clonotype was counted once. This sequence joins TRBV7-6 and TRBJ2-5, with 7 bases lining up with TRBD2. The CDR3 is 16 amino acids. Trimming removed 4 bases from V and 7 bases from J; junction bases left unmatched: 15. Germline CDR1 reads SGHVS; CDR2 reads FNYEAQ. The CDR3 DNA follows: TGTGCCAGCAGCTCCGTCGGCTCAGGCCAGCGGGGGACCCAGTACTTC. This codes for CASSSVGSGQRGTQYF.

The J gene is TRBJ2-1, the V gene TRBV20-1; D gene ambiguous. The CDR3 covers 10 residues. With 5 bases removed from V and 4 bases from J, the gap between germline ends came to 3 bases. Germline loops: CDR1 DFQATT, CDR2 SNEGSKA (reference sequence). CDR3 sequence: CSAGYNEQFF. In nucleotides, the CDR3 is TGCAGTGCTGGTTACAATGAGCAGTTCTTC.

The rearrangement links TRBV7-8 to TRBJ2-7, with 10 bases lining up with TRBD1. CDR1 is SGHVS, CDR2 FQNEAQ, per germline. This CDR3 is built from 14 residues. J was trimmed by 2 bases and V by 5 bases; bases with no gene match: 3. The CDR3 loop is CASSLGTGAYEQYV. The CDR3 DNA reads TGTGCCAGCAGCCTCGGGACAGGGGCCTACGAGCAGTACGTC.

The J gene is TRBJ2-2, the V gene TRBV12-3 or TRBV12-4; D remains ambiguous. The CDR3 runs 13 residues. V lost 5 bases to trimming and J lost 4 bases, with 8 bases between them. The chain's CDR3 is CASSHTVTGELFF. DNA of the CDR3: TGTGCCAGCAGTCATACAGTCACCGGGGAGCTGTTTTTT.

This chain links TRBV25-1 with TRBJ1-1, with D unresolved. V lost 4 bases and J lost 2, with 8 bases in between. Per the germline V gene, CDR1 is MGHDK and CDR2 is SYGVNS. This CDR3 contains 13 residues. The CDR3 region is CASSVKTNTEAFF. In DNA, the CDR3 is TGTGCCAGCAGTGTTAAGACTAACACTGAAGCTTTCTTT.

This clonotype came up a few times. The V and J genes are TRBV6-2 or TRBV6-3 and TRBJ2-5; a weak D match, TRBD2 (5 bases). Trimming stripped 5 bases from V and 3 bases from J, with 16 bases between. In germline, CDR1 is MNHEY, CDR2 SVGEGT. The CDR3 is 15 amino acids. In nucleotides, the CDR3 is TGTGCCAGCAGTGCCTCGGAGGTATCAGAAGAGACCCAGTACTTC. It is translated as CASSASEVSEETQYF.

This clonotype was seen a handful of times. CDR3 sequence (DNA): TGCAGCGTTTGGAAAGCGGGGGTCACAGATACGCAGTATTTT. Translated: CSVWKAGVTDTQYF. The V and J genes are TRBV29-1 and TRBJ2-3, with TRBD2 matching 8 bases. Germline values: CDR1 SQVTM, CDR2 ANQGSEA. This CDR3 has 14 amino acids. V lost 5 bases to trimming and J lost 2 bases; unmatched junction nucleotides: 6.

The chain combines TRBV6-5 with TRBJ2-7; D not certain. Germline CDR1 and CDR2: MNHEY and SVGAGI. The CDR3 is made up of 14 amino acids. The V and J ends lost 6 bases and 5 bases respectively, with 17 bases between them. This CDR3 reads CASSRQGRWDEQYV. DNA for the CDR3: TGTGCCAGCAGCCGCCAAGGGCGGTGGGACGAGCAGTACGTC.

The genes are TRBV9 and TRBJ2-3; D is tentatively TRBD1 or TRBD2 (5 bases each). Per the germline V gene, CDR1 is SGDLS and CDR2 is YYNGEE. The germline V and J ends were trimmed by 0 bases and 4 bases, with 12 bases remaining between them. This CDR3 comprises 15 residues. The CDR3 protein is CASSVAGLGPDTQYF. The CDR3 bases are TGTGCCAGCAGCGTAGCGGGGCTCGGACCAGATACGCAGTATTTT.

V usage is TRBV14 and J usage is TRBJ2-3; D tentatively fits TRBD1 or TRBD2 (5 bases each). Per the germline V gene, CDR1 is SGHDN and CDR2 is FVKESK. The germline V and J ends were trimmed by 3 bases and 3 bases, with 16 bases remaining between them. The CDR3 runs 16 residues. Here the CDR3 reads CASSQGSQGRTDTQYF. The CDR3 DNA reads as TGTGCCAGCAGCCAGGGGAGTCAGGGAAGAACAGATACGCAGTATTTT.